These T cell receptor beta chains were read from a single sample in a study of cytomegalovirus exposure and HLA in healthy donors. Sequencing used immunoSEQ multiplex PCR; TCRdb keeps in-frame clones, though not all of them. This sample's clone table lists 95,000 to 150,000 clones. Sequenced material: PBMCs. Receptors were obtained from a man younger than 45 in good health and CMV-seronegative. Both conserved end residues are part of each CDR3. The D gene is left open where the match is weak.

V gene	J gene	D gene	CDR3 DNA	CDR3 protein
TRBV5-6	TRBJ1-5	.	TGTGCCAGCAGCTTGGATGGGCGCGATCCCCAGCATTTT	CASSLDGRDPQHF
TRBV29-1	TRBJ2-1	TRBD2	TGCAGCGCCGCGACCGGGACTAGACATGAGCAGTTCTTC	CSAATGTRHEQFF
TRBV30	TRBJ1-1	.	TGTGCCTGGAGTGTACTGGGGGGCACTGAAGCTTTCTTT	CAWSVLGGTEAFF
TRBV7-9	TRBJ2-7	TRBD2	TGTGCCAGCAGCCAACAAACCGGGACTAGCGGGATAGGGGAGCAGTACTTC	CASSQQTGTSGIGEQYF
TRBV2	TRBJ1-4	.	TGTGCCAGCAGAGGAGAAAGATTTGGAGGGGAAAAACTGTTTTTT	CASRGERFGGEKLFF
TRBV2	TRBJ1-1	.	TGTGCCAGCAGAAGGGGGTTTAACACTGAAGCTTTCTTT	CASRRGFNTEAFF
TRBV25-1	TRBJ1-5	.	TGTGCCAGCAGTGGGCGGACGGGGTTGGGAAGCAATCAGCCCCAGCATTTT	CASSGRTGLGSNQPQHF
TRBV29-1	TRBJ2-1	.	TGCGGCGTTGAAGATACCAGCGGAAAATACTCCTACAATGAGCAGTTCTTC	CGVEDTSGKYSYNEQFF
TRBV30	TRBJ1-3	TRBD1	TGTGCCTGGAGTGTACTTATCACAGGGGACACCATATATTTT	CAWSVLITGDTIYF
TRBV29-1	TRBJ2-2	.	TGCAGCGTCGCTGACTCGAACACCGGGGAGCTGTTTTTT	CSVADSNTGELFF
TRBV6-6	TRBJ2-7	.	TGTGCCAGCAGTTATCCCGGGTACGAGCAGTACTTC	CASSYPGYEQYF
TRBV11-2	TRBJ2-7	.	TGTGCCAGCAGCTTATCCTCCCGGGGGACCTACGAGCAGTACTTC	CASSLSSRGTYEQYF
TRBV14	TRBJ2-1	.	TGTGCCAGCAGCCCGGACTACCGGGGTGAGCAGTTCTTC	CASSPDYRGEQFF
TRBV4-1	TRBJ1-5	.	TGCGCCAGCAGCCAAGGGAGGGCCTCAGGGAATGGCAATCAGCCCCAGCATTTT	CASSQGRASGNGNQPQHF
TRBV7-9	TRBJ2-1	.	TGTGCCAGCAGCTCTATATTGTTCCTGGGGCATGAGCAGTTCTTC	CASSSILFLGHEQFF
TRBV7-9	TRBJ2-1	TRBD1	TGTGCCAGCACCATACCGGGACAGGGGGCGGGAATGAATGAGCAGTTCTTC	CASTIPGQGAGMNEQFF
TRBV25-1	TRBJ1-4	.	TGTGCCAGCAGTCTACGGTCGGCGGGGACTAATGAAAAACTGTTTTTT	CASSLRSAGTNEKLFF
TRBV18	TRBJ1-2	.	TGTGCCAGCTCACCACCGGTCTCCAGAAACTATGGCTACACCTTC	CASSPPVSRNYGYTF
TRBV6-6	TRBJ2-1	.	TGTGCCAGCAGTTACCGGGGGTCCTACAATGAGCAGTTCTTC	CASSYRGSYNEQFF
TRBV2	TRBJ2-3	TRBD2	TGTGCCAGCACCGGGCGTCGAAGAGCGGGGGCTACAGATACGCAGTATTTT	CASTGRRRAGATDTQYF
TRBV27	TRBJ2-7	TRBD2	TGTGCCAGCAGTTTGTTCACTAGCGGGAGTATCGACGAGCAGTACTTC	CASSLFTSGSIDEQYF
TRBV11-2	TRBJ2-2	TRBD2	TGTGCCAGCAGCCTAAGGGGAGCGGGATTCACCGGGGAGCTGTTTTTT	CASSLRGAGFTGELFF
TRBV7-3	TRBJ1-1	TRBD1	TGTGCCAGCAGCTTGAACAGGGGGCTGGTAACTGAAGCTTTCTTT	CASSLNRGLVTEAFF
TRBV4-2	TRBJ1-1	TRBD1	TGTGCCAGCAGCCAGAACAGGGGTGGGAACACTGAAGCTTTCTTT	CASSQNRGGNTEAFF
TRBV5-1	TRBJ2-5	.	TGCGCCAGCAGCTTGGGGGGTGGGGCAGAAGAGACCCAGTACTTC	CASSLGGGAEETQYF
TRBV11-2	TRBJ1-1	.	TGTGCCAGCAGCTTCGGGGAGTTTTACGCTTTCTTT	CASSFGEFYAFF
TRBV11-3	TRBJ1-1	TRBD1	TGTGCCAGCAGCTTAGATCTCCCCCCCCGGACAGGGACGTCTGAAGCTTTCTTT	CASSLDLPPRTGTSEAFF
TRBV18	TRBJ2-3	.	TGTGCCAGCTCGAAGGGACTCAGCGGCACAGATACGCAGTATTTT	CASSKGLSGTDTQYF
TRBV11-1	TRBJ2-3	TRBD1	TGTGCCAGCACCCCTCGGGACAGGGACACAGATACGCAGTATTTT	CASTPRDRDTDTQYF
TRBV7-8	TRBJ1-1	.	TGTGCCAGCAGCCGAAGTGGCCGCACTGAAGCTTTCTTT	CASSRSGRTEAFF
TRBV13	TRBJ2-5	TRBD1	TGTGCCAGCAGCTCGACCGGGACAGACGTGTTAAAGACCCAGTACTTC	CASSSTGTDVLKTQYF
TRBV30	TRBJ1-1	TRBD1	TGTGCCTGGAACGACAGGGGGGACACTGAAGCTTTCTTT	CAWNDRGDTEAFF
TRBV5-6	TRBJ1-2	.	TGTGCCAGCAGCGATACCGGGGAACCCTATGGCTACACCTTC	CASSDTGEPYGYTF